Shown below are 21 T cell receptor beta chains from a single sample sequenced in a study of T cells after posttransplantation cyclophosphamide. The repertoire was sequenced with immunoSEQ multiplex PCR; TCRdb's copy has only in-frame clones and lacks some. This sample carries 12,000 or so clones, roughly 80% of them seen once, and the ten largest clones take approximately 5.6%. Treatment was busulfan-fludarabine conditioning, a marrow graft, and cyclophosphamide on days +3 and +4. Sequenced material: PBMCs, taken after allogeneic stem cell transplant with posttransplant cyclophosphamide. The receptors shown here come from a female patient aged 50 to 60 who received an allogeneic stem cell transplant from a related donor, was CMV-positive, and had no GVHD. Some T cells may possibly be graft donor cells.

The chain uses TRBV4-2 and TRBJ2-3, with 10 bases lining up with TRBD2. In germline, CDR1 is LGHNA, CDR2 YNFKEQ. The CDR3 is 16 residues long. Germline trimming cut 0 bases from V and 7 bases from J; bases unmatched to any gene: 7. CDR3 sequence reads: CASSQELSGGAYTQYF. For the CDR3, the DNA is TGTGCCAGCAGCCAAGAACTAAGCGGGGGGGCCTATACGCAGTATTTT.

This chain uses TRBV19 with TRBJ2-2; TRBD1 is a possible D gene (5 bases). With 6 bases removed from V and 4 bases from J, the gap between germline ends came to 9 bases. Germline V gene sequence: CDR1 LNHDA, CDR2 SQIVND (reference sequence). This CDR3 has 13 amino acids. DNA for the CDR3: TGTGCCAGTAGATCGACAGTCACCGGGGAGCTGTTTTTT. Translation gives CASRSTVTGELFF.

Points on this clone: One end of the junction does not line up with germline, which may come from a read error. This chain connects TRBV7-7 to TRBJ2-1; 8 bases match TRBD1. The CDR3 is 16 residues long. Germline loops: CDR1 SSHAT, CDR2 FNYEAQ (reference sequence). CDR3 region: CASSLAGDRLFNEQFF. CDR3 DNA: TGTGCTAGCAGCTTAGCCGGGGACAGGCTTTTCAATGAGCAGTTCTTC.

This chain uses TRBV2 with TRBJ2-3; 13 bases agree with TRBD2. The CDR3 has 16 residues. The trim removed 6 bases at V and 5 bases at J, leaving 8 bases unmatched. Germline CDR1 and CDR2: SNHLY and FYNNEI. CDR3 protein: CASRRTSGGLGDTQYF. CDR3 in DNA: TGTGCCAGCAGAAGGACTAGCGGGGGATTAGGAGATACGCAGTATTTT.

The genes are TRBV7-6 and TRBJ2-3; 8 nucleotides agree with TRBD2. This CDR3 is 14 amino acids long. J gave up 1 base and V 4 bases, and 1 base lay outside the gene matches. Germline CDR1 SGHVS, CDR2 FNYEAQ. The CDR3 region has the DNA TGTGCCAGCAGCTCGGGACTAGGCACAGATACGCAGTATTTT. It is translated as CASSSGLGTDTQYF.

This chain uses TRBV27 with TRBJ2-7; 7 bases line up with TRBD1. The CDR3 consists of 14 residues. V dropped 4 bases and J dropped 2; count of bases not matched to a gene: 5. CDR1 is MNHEY, CDR2 SMNVEV, per germline (reference sequence). The CDR3 here is CASSSPDRPYEQYF. CDR3 DNA: TGTGCCAGCAGTTCCCCGGACAGGCCCTACGAGCAGTACTTC.

The genes are TRBV5-1 and TRBJ2-2; 8 bases map to TRBD1. The ends lost 6 bases at V and 7 bases at J; junction bases unmatched: 14. Germline V CDR1 and CDR2: SGHRS, YFSETQ. The CDR3 sequence is 16 residues long. This CDR3 is CASKPTGVRVNGELFF. For the CDR3, the DNA is TGCGCCAGCAAACCGACAGGGGTCCGGGTTAACGGGGAGCTGTTTTTT.

The chain uses TRBV19 and TRBJ2-7, with TRBD1 identical over 7 bases. V lost 7 bases and J lost 6; bases outside the gene matches: 15. The CDR3 covers 15 residues. The germline CDR1 and CDR2 sequences are LNHDA and SQIVND (reference sequence). CDR3 region: CASTSSTGRLGEQYF. The CDR3 region has the DNA TGTGCCAGTACATCGTCGACAGGGCGTTTGGGCGAGCAGTACTTC.

The chain uses TRBV6-1 and TRBJ1-2, with 7 positions matching TRBD1. The germline V gene has CDR1 MNHNS and CDR2 SASEGT. The CDR3 loop spans 15 amino acids. The J segment lost 6 bases and the V segment lost 6 bases, leaving 13 bases of the junction unmatched. The CDR3 loop reads CASRASTGIHNGYTF. The CDR3 nucleotides read TGTGCCAGCAGAGCCTCGACAGGGATCCACAATGGCTACACCTTC.

A single count supports this clone. The chain is built from TRBV5-8 and TRBJ1-5; D unclear. Between the trimmed V and J ends, which lost 2 bases and 7 bases, there was a span of 7 bases. The CDR3 has 12 amino acids. In germline, CDR1 is SGHTS, CDR2 YDEGEE. In DNA, the CDR3 is TGTGCCAGCAGCTTTTCCGTGCAGCCCCAGCATTTT. This codes for CASSFSVQPQHF.

V gene TRBV19 combines with J gene TRBJ2-6, with D perhaps matching TRBD1 (5 bases). Looked up from germline, CDR1 is LNHDA and CDR2 is SQIVND (reference sequence). CDR3 length equals 15 residues. V shed 3 bases and J shed 5 bases, with 11 bases lying between them. Here the CDR3 reads CASSIFSGRANVLTF. The CDR3 DNA sequence: TGTGCCAGTAGTATTTTTTCAGGGAGGGCCAACGTCCTGACTTTC.

This clone has only a few counts. The chain links TRBV18 to TRBJ2-5, with a tentative D call TRBD2 (5 bases). The germline V and J ends were trimmed by 5 bases and 5 bases, with 18 bases remaining between them. The CDR3 is 15 amino acids. CDR1 KGHSH and CDR2 LQKENI come from the germline V gene. CDR3 nucleotides: TGTGCCAGCTCATCAGATGGGCTAGCTGGTGAGACCCAGTACTTC. It is translated as CASSSDGLAGETQYF.

The J gene is TRBJ2-7, the V gene TRBV19; 7 nucleotides line up with TRBD1. Germline V CDR1 and CDR2: LNHDA, SQIVND (reference sequence). This CDR3 is built from 15 residues. Trimming took 1 base from V and 2 from J; bases not matched to a gene: 5. The CDR3 DNA reads as TGTGCCAGTAGTATAGGGCGGACAGGTACCTACGAGCAGTACTTC. Protein: CASSIGRTGTYEQYF.

This clone was detected only a few times. The V and J genes are TRBV4-2 and TRBJ2-1; tentatively, D is TRBD2 (6 bases). V was clipped by 0 bases and J by 6 bases, with 9 bases between them. CDR3 length: 14 residues. Looked up from germline, CDR1 is LGHNA and CDR2 is YNFKEQ. CDR3 nucleotide sequence: TGTGCCAGCAGCCAAGACGGAGGGGTCAATGAGCAGTTCTTC. It translates to CASSQDGGVNEQFF.

The rearrangement uses TRBV10-3 and TRBJ1-1, with 7 bases identical to TRBD1. Trimming took 6 bases from V and 2 from J; bases not matched to a gene: 6. CDR1 is ENHRY and CDR2 is SYGVKD in the germline V gene. The CDR3 covers 14 residues. The CDR3 is CAIRSGTVNTEAFF. The CDR3 DNA reads TGTGCCATCAGATCCGGGACAGTAAACACTGAAGCTTTCTTT.

J is TRBJ1-1 and V is TRBV18; 9 nucleotides agree with TRBD1. J gave up 1 base and V 4 bases, and 7 bases lay outside the gene matches. Germline loops: CDR1 KGHSH, CDR2 LQKENI. The CDR3 consists of 16 residues. The CDR3, as DNA: TGTGCCAGCTCACGAGAGGGACAGGGTGCGAACACTGAAGCTTTCTTT. Translated, it gives CASSREGQGANTEAFF.

V gene TRBV19 combines with J gene TRBJ2-5, with a weak D call TRBD2 (5 bases). The V end lost 2 bases, the J end lost 0 bases, and 10 bases lay between the germline ends. The germline V gene has CDR1 LNHDA and CDR2 SQIVND (reference sequence). The CDR3 spans 15 residues. DNA for the CDR3: TGTGCCAGTAGTATAACCGGGAACTACCAAGAGACCCAGTACTTC. It specifies CASSITGNYQETQYF.

The J gene is TRBJ2-7, the V gene TRBV7-9, with unresolved D. The V gene lost 0 bases and the J gene lost 3 bases, with 3 bases spanning the gap. The CDR3 consists of 12 residues. Germline-derived CDR1 and CDR2 are SEHNR and FQNEAQ (reference sequence). Written as DNA, the CDR3 is TGTGCCAGCAGCTTAGCCAACTACGAGCAGTACTTC. Translation gives CASSLANYEQYF.

V is TRBV18 and J is TRBJ1-5; D is uncertain. V lost 3 bases and J lost 5, with 11 bases in between. The germline gives CDR1 KGHSH, CDR2 LQKENI. The CDR3 loop spans 14 amino acids. CDR3 bases: TGTGCCAGCTCACCCCAAGGCGGAGATCAGCCCCAGCATTTT. Protein product: CASSPQGGDQPQHF.

J is TRBJ2-2 and V is TRBV10-3, with 8 bases aligning to TRBD2. Losses at the gene ends were 6 bases for V and 5 bases for J; bases not matched to a gene: 5. The CDR3 has 14 residues. Germline-derived CDR1 and CDR2 are ENHRY and SYGVKD. This CDR3 is CAIRPGLVTGELFF. The CDR3 region has the DNA TGTGCCATCAGGCCGGGACTAGTAACCGGGGAGCTGTTTTTT.

V is TRBV5-4 and J is TRBJ2-3; 11 bases map to TRBD2. Germline trimming cut 0 bases from V and 2 bases from J; bases unmatched to any gene: 2. This CDR3 has 16 residues. CDR1 SGHNT and CDR2 YYREEE come from the germline V gene (reference sequence). CDR3 coding DNA: TGTGCCAGCAGCTTGGAACTAGCGGGGGTCACAGATACGCAGTATTTT. Protein product: CASSLELAGVTDTQYF.